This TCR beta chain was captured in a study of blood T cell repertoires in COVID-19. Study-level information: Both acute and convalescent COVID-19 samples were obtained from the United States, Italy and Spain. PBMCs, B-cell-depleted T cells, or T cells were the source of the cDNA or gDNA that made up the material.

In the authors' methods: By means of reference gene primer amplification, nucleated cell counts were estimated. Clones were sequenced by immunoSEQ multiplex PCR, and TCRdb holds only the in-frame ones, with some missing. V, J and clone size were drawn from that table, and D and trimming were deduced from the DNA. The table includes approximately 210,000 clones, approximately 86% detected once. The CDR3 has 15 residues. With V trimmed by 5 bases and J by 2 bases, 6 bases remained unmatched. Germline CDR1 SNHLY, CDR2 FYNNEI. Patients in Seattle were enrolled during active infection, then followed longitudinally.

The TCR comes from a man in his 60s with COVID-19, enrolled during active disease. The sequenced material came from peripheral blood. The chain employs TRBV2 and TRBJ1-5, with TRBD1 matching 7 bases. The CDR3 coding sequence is TGTGCCAGCAGTAAAAGACAGGGAGGCAATCAGCCCCAGCATTTT. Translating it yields CASSKRQGGNQPQHF.